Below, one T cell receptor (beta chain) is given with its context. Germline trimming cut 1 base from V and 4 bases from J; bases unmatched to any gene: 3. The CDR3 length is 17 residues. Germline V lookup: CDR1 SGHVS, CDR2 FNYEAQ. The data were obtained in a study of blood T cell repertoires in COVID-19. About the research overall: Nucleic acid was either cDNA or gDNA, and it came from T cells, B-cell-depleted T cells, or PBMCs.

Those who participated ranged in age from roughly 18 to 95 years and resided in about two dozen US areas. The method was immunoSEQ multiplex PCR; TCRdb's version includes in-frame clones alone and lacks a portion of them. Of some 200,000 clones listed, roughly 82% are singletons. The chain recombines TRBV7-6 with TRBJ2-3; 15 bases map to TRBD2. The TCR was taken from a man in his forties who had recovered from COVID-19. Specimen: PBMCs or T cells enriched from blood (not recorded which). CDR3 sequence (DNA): TGTGCCAGCAGCTTAGATCGGACTAGCGGGAGGGCAGATACGCAGTATTTT. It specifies CASSLDRTSGRADTQYF.